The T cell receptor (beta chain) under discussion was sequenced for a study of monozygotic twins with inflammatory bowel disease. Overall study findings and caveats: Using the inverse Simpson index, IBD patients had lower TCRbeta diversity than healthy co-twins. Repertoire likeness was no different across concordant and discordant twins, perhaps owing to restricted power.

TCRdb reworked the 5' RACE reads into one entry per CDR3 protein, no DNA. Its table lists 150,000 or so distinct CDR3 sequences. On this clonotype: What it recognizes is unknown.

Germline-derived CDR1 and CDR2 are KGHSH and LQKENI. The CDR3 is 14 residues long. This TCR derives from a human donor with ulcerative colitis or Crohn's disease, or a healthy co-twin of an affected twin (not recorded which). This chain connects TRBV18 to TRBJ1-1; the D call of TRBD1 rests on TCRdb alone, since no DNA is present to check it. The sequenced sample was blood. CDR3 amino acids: CASSQSTGNTEAFF.